This T cell receptor (beta chain) derives from a study of response to subunit inactivated influenza vaccine. Findings of the study overall: After each seasonal influenza vaccination, few new T cells are recruited, the authors suggested.

With 3 bases clipped from V and 8 bases from J, the junction kept 10 bases outside the gene matches. Per germline, CDR1 KGHDR and CDR2 SFDVKD. CDR3 length: 16 amino acids. From the RT-PCR reads, TCRdb called clonotypes with MiXCR, one entry per CDR3 protein. The sample includes about 500,000 distinct CDR3 sequences, 16% of them seen just once. With respect to this clonotype: Antigen unknown.

The chain combines TRBV24-1 with TRBJ2-3; 10 bases are shared with TRBD1. This material consisted of CD4+ T cells sorted from PBMCs, taken less than 30 months after vaccination. This TCR was sampled from a man aged 45-69 years who received an inactivated influenza vaccine. Here the CDR3 DNA reads TGTGCCACCAGTGATGGGGGACAGGGGAGTTTCGGTACGCAGTATTTT. Protein product: CATSDGGQGSFGTQYF.